This T cell receptor (beta chain) was identified in a study of shared clonotypes between healthy human individuals. The CDR3 is made up of 15 amino acids. Germline lookup yields CDR1 GTSNPN and CDR2 SVGIG (reference sequence). V dropped 0 bases and J dropped 2; count of bases not matched to a gene: 1. This table comes from immunoSEQ multiplex PCR, and its TCRdb copy is limited to in-frame clones, with some not included. The sample lists hundreds of thousands of clones, roughly 96% seen once, with approximately 0.1% in the top ten. The naive CD8 fraction comprised CD45RO-negative cells positively selected for CCR7 and excluded terminally differentiated effector memory CD45RA+ cells.

J is TRBJ2-7 and V is TRBV30; 13 nucleotides agree with TRBD2. The sequenced sample consisted of naive CD8+ T cells sorted from blood. This TCR was recovered from a woman aged 25 to 39 in good health. In nucleotides, the CDR3 is TGTGCCTGGAGTGTCGGGACTAGCGGGGCCTACGAGCAGTACTTC. Its translation is CAWSVGTSGAYEQYF.